This T cell receptor beta chain was recovered during a study of human T cells and chemical hapten exposure. Time point noted: pre-sensitization, week 0. Indicated treatment: therapeutic diphenylcyclopropenone sensitization with weekly scalp DPC. V lost 3 bases, J lost 7 bases, and 4 bases stayed unmatched. Germline V gives CDR1 SEHNR, CDR2 FQNEAQ (reference sequence). This CDR3 contains 15 residues. This clonotype was detected many times. TCRdb ran MiXCR on the RACE reads and lists one entry per CDR3 protein. The sample lists 300,000 to 400,000 distinct CDR3 sequences, more than 4.5% occurring once. Material: whole blood, obtained in connection with sensitization to the hapten diphenylcyclopropenone (DPC). The source of this sequence is a woman in her fifties or sixties with alopecia areata. Some clones in this sample may be carry-over from other donors' samples. The chain links TRBV7-9 to TRBJ2-1; 12 bases agree with TRBD2. The CDR3 reads CASSLTSGSSNEQFF. The CDR3 region has the DNA TGTGCCAGCAGCTTGACTAGCGGGAGTTCAAATGAGCAGTTCTTC. The variable domain in full, with the rest retrieved from reference TRBV7-9 and TRBJ2-1, is DTGVSQNPRHKITKRGQNVTFRCDPISEHNRLYWYRQTLGQGPEFLTYFQNEAQLEKSRLLSDRFSAERPKGSFSTLEIQRTEQGDSAMYLCASSLTSGSSNEQFFGPGTRLTVL.